Presented here are 4 T cell receptor beta chains from one specimen sequenced in a study of blood T cell repertoires in COVID-19. Sequencing used immunoSEQ multiplex PCR; TCRdb keeps in-frame clones, though not all of them. The repertoire has 65,000 to 95,000 clones, 89% of them found once; the top ten carry 8.9%. The sample consisted of peripheral blood. Receptor source: an elderly man with acute or convalescent COVID-19.

This rearrangement joins TRBV9 to TRBJ1-1; D is possibly TRBD1 (6 bases). CDR3 length equals 14 residues. CDR1 and CDR2 from the germline V gene are SGDLS and YYNGEE. Trimming took off 8 bases at V and 4 bases at J, with 18 bases between the two ends. CDR3 in amino acids: CASAGFRTATEAFF. CDR3 DNA: TGTGCCAGTGCAGGTTTTAGGACAGCCACTGAAGCTTTCTTT. Full variable domain (remainder filled in from reference TRBV9 and TRBJ1-1): DSGVTQTPKHLITATGQRVTLRCSPRSGDLSVYWYQQSLDQGLQFLIQYYNGEERAKGNILERFSAQQFPDLHSELNLSSLELGDSALYFCASAGFRTATEAFFGQGTRLTVV.

This clone showed up just once. The chain uses TRBV6-5 and TRBJ1-6; unclear D gene. The CDR3 has 13 residues. The V gene lost 0 bases and the J gene lost 6 bases, with 3 bases spanning the gap. Germline assignment: CDR1 MNHEY and CDR2 SVGAGI. CDR3 loop: CASSYSVNSPLHF. For the CDR3, the DNA is TGTGCCAGCAGTTACTCCGTTAATTCACCCCTCCACTTT.

The chain links TRBV18 to TRBJ1-1; TRBD1 might be the D (6 bases). This CDR3 contains 15 residues. Trimming left V 1 base short and J 7 bases short, with 16 bases between. Germline V CDR1 and CDR2: KGHSH, LQKENI. The CDR3 protein is CASSPLQGSQREAFF. For the CDR3, the DNA is TGTGCCAGCTCACCACTTCAGGGGTCCCAACGTGAAGCTTTCTTT.

The genes are TRBV7-2 and TRBJ1-4; D remains ambiguous. The CDR3 is 15 amino acids. Germline assignment: CDR1 SGHTA and CDR2 FQGNSA. Trimming left V 4 bases short and J 5 bases short, with 14 bases between. CDR3 sequence: CASSSWASFNEKLFF. The CDR3 coding sequence is TGTGCCAGCAGCTCCTGGGCCTCTTTCAATGAAAAACTGTTTTTT.